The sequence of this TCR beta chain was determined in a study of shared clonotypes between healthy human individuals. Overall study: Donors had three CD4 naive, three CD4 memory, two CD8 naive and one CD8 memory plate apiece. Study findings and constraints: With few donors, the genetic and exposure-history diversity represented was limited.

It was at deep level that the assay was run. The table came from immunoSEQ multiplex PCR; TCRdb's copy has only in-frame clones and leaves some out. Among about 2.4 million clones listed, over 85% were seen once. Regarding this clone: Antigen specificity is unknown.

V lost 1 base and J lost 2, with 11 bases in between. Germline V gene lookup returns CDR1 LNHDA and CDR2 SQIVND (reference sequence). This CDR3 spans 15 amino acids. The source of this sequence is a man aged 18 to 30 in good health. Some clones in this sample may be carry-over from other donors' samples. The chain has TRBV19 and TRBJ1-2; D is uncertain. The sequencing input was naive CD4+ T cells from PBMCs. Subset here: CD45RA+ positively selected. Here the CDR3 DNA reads TGTGCCAGTAGTATAGGGACGGGCTTCAACTATGGCTACACCTTC. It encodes CASSIGTGFNYGYTF.